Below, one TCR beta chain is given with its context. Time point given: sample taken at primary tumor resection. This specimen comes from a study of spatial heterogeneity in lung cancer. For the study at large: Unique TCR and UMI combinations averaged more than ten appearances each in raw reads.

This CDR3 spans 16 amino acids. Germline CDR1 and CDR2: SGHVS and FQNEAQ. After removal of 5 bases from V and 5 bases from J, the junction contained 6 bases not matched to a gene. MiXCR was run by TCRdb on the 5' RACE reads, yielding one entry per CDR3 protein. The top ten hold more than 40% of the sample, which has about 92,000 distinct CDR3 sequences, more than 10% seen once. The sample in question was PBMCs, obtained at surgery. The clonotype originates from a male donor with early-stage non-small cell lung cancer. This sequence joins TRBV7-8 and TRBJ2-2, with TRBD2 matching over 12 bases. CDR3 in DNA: TGTGCCAGCAGCCCGACTAGCGGGAGTGGAACCGGGGAGCTGTTTTTT. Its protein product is CASSPTSGSGTGELFF.